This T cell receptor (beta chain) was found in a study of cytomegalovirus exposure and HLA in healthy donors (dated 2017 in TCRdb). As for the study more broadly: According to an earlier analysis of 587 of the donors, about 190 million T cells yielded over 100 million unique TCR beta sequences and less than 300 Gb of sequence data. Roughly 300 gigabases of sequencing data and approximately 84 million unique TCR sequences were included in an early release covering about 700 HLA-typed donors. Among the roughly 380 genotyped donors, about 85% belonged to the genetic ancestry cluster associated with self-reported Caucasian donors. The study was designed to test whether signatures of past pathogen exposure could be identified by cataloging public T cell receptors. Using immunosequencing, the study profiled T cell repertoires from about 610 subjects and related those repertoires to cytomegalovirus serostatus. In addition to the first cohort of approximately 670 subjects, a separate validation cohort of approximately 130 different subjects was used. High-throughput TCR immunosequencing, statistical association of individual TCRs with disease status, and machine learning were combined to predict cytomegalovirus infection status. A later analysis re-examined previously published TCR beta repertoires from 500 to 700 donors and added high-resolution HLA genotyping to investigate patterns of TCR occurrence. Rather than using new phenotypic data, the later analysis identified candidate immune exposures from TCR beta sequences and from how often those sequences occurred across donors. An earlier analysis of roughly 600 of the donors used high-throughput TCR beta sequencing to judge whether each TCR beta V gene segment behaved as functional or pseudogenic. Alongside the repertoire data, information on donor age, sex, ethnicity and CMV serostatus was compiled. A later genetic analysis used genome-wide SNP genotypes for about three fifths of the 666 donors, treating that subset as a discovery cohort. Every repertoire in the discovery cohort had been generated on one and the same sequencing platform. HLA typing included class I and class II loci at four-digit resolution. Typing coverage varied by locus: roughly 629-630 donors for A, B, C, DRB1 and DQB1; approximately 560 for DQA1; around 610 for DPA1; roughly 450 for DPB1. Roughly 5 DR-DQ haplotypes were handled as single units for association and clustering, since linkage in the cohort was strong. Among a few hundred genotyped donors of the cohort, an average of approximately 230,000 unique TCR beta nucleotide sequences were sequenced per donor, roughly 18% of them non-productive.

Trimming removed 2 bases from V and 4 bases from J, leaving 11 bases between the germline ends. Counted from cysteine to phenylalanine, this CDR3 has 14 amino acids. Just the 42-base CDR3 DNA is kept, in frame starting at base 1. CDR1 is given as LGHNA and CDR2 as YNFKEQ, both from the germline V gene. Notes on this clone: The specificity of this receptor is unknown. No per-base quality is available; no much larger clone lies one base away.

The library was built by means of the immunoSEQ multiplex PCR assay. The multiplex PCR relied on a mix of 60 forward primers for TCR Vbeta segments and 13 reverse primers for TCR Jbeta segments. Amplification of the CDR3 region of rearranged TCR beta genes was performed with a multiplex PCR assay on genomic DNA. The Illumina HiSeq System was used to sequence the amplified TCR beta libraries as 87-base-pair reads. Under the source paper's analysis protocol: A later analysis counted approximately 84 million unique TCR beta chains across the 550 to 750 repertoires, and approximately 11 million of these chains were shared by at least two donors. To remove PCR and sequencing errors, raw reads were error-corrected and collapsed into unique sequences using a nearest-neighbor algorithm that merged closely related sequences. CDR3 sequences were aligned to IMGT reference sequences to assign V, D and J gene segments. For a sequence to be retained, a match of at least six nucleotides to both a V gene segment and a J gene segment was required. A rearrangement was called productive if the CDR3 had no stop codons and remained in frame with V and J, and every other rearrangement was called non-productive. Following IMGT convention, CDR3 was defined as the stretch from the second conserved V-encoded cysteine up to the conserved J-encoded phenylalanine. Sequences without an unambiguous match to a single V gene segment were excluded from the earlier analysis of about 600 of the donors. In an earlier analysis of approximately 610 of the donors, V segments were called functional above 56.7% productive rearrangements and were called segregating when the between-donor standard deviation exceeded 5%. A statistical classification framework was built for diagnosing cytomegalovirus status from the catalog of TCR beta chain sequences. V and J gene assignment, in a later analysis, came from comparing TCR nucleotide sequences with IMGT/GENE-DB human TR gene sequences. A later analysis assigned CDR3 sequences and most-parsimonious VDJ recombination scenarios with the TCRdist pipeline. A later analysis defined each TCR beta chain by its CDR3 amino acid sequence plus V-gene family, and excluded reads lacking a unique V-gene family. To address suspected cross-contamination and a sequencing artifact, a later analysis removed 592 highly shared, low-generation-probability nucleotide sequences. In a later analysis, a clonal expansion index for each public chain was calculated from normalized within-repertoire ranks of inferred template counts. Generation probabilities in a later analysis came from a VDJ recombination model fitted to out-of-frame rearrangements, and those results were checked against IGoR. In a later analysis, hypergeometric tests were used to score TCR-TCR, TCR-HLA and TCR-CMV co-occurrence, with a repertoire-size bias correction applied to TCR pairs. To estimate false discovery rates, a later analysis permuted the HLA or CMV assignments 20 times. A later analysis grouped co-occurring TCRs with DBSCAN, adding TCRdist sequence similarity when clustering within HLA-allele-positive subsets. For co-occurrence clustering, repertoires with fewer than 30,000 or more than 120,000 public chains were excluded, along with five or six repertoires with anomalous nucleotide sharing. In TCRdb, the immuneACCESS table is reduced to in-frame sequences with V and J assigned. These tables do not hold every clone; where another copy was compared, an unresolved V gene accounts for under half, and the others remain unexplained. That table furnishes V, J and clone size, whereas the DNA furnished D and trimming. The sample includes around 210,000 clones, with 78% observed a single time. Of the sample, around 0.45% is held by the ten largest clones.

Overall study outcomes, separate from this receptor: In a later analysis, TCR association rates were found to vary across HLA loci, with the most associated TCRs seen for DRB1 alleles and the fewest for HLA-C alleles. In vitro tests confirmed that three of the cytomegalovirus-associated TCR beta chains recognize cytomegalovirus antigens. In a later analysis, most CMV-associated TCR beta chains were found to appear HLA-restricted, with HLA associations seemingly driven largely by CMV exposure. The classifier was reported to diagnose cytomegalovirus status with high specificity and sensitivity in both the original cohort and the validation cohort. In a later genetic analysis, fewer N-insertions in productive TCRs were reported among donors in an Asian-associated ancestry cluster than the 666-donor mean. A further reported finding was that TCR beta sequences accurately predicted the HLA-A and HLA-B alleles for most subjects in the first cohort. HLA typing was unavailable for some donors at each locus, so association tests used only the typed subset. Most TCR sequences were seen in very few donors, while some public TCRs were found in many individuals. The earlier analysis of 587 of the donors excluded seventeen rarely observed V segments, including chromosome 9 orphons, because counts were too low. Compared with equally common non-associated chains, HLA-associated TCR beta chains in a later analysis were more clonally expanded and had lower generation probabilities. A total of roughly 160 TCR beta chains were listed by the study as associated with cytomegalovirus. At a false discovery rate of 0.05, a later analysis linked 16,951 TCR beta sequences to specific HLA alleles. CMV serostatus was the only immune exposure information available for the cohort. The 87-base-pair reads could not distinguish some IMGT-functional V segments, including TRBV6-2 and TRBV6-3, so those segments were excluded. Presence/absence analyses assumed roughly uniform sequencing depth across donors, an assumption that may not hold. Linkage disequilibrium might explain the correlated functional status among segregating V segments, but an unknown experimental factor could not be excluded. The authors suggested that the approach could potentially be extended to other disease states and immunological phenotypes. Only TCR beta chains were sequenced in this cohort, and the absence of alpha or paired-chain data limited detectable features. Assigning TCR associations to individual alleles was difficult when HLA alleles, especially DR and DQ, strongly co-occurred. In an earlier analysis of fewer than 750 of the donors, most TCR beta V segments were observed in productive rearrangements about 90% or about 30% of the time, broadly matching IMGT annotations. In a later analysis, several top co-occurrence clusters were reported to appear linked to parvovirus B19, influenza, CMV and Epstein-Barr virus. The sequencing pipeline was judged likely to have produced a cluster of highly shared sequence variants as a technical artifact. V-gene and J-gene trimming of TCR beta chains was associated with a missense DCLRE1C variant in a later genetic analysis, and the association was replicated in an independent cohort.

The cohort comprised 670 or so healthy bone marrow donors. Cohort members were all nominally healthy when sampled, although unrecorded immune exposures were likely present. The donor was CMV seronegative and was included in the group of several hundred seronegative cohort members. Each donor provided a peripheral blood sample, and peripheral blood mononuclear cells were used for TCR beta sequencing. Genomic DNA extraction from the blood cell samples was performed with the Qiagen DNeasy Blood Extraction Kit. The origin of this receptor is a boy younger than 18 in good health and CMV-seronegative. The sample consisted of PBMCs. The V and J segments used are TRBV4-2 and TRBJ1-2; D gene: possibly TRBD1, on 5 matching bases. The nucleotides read TGTGCCAGCAGCCAAAGTGGACAACGCTATGGCTACACCTTC. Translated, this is CASSQSGQRYGYTF.